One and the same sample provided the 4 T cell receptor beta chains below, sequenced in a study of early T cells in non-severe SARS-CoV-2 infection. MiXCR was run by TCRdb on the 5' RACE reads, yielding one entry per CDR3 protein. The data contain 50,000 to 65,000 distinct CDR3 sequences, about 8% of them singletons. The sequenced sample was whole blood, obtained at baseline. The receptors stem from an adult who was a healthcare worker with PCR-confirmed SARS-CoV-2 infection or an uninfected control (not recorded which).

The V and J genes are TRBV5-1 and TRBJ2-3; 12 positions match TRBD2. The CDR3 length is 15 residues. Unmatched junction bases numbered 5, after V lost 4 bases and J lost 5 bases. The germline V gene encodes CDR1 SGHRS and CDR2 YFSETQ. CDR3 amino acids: CASSRGLAGGDTQYF. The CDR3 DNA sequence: TGCGCCAGCAGCAGGGGACTAGCGGGTGGAGATACGCAGTATTTT.

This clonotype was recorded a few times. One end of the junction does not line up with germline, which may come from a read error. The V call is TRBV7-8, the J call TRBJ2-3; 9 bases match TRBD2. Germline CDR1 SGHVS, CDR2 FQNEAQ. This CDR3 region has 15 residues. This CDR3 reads CASSPSGTSKDTQYF. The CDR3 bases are TGTGCCAGCAGCCCTTCCGGGACTAGCAAAGATACGCAGTATTTT.

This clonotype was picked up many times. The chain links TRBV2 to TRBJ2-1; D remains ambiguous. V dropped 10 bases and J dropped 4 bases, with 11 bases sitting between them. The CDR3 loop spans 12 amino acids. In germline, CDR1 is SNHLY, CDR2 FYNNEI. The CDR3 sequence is CATSPSYNEQFF. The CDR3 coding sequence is TGTGCCACCAGCCCATCTTACAATGAGCAGTTCTTC.

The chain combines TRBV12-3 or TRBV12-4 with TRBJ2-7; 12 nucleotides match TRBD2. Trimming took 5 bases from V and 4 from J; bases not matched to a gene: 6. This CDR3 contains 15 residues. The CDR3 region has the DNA TGTGCCAGCAGTCCGACTAGCGGGAGTTTTTACGAGCAGTACTTC. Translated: CASSPTSGSFYEQYF.